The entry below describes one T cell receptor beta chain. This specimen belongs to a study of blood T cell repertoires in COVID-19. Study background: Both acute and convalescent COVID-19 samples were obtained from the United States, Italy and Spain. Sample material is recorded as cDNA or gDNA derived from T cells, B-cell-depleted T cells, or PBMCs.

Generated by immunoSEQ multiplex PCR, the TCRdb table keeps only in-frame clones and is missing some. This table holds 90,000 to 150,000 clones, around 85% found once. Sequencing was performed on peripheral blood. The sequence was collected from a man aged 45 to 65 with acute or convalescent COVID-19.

The CDR3 DNA reads as TGTGCCAGCAGGGACCTCGCGGGCAGAGCAGATACGCAGTATTTT. Translated, it gives CASRDLAGRADTQYF. The gene calls are TRBV27 and TRBJ2-3; D is possibly TRBD2 (5 bases). The CDR3 has 15 amino acids. Per germline, CDR1 MNHEY and CDR2 SMNVEV (reference sequence). V lost 6 bases and J 4 bases, leaving 17 bases between the germline ends.